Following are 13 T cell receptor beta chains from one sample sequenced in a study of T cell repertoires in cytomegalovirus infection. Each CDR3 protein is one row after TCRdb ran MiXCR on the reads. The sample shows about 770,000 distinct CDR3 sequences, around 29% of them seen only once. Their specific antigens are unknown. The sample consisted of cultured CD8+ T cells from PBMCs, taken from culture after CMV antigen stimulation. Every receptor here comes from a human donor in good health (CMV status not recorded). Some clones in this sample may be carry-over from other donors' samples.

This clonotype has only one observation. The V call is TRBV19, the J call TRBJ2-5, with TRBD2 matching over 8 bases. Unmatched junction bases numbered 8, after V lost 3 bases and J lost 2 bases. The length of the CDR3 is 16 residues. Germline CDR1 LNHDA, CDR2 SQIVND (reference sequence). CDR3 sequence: CASSIGYGGGQETQYF. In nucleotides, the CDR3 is TGTGCCAGTAGTATCGGCTACGGGGGGGGGCAAGAGACCCAGTACTTC.

In DNA, the CDR3 is TGTGCCATAGCGGGGGCCTATAATTCACCCCTCCACTTT. Its protein is CAIAGAYNSPLHF. The chain recombines TRBV7-9 with TRBJ1-6, with D possibly being TRBD1 (5 bases). This CDR3 is 13 amino acids long. The V and J ends lost 10 bases and 2 bases respectively, with 9 bases between them. Germline lookup yields CDR1 SEHNR and CDR2 FQNEAQ (reference sequence).

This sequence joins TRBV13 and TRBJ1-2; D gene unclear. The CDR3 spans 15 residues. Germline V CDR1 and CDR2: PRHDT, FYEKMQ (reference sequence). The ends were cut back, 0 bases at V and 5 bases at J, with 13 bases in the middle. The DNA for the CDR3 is TGTGCCAGCAGCTTAGGTACGGTTTGGAGTTATGGCTACACCTTC. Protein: CASSLGTVWSYGYTF. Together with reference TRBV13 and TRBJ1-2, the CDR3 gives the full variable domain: AAGVIQSPRHLIKEKRETATLKCYPIPRHDTVYWYQQGPGQDPQFLISFYEKMQSDKGSIPDRFSAQQFSDYHSELNMSSLELGDSALYFCASSLGTVWSYGYTFGSGTRLTVV.

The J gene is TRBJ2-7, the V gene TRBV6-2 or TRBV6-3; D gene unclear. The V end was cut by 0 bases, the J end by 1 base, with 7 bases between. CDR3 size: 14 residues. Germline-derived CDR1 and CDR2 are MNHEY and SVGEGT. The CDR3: CASSYSTTSYEQYV. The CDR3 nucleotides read TGTGCCAGCAGTTACTCGACAACTTCCTACGAGCAGTACGTC.

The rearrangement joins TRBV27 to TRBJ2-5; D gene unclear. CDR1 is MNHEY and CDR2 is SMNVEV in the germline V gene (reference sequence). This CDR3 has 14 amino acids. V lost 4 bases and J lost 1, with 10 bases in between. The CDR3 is CASSSRQFQETQYF. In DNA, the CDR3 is TGTGCCAGCAGTTCTCGACAATTCCAAGAGACCCAGTACTTC.

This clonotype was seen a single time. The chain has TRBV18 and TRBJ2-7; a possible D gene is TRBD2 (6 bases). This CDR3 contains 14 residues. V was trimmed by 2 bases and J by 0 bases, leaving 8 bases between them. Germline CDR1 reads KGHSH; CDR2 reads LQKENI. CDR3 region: CASSPGDFSYEQYF. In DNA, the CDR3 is TGTGCCAGCTCACCAGGGGACTTCTCCTACGAGCAGTACTTC.

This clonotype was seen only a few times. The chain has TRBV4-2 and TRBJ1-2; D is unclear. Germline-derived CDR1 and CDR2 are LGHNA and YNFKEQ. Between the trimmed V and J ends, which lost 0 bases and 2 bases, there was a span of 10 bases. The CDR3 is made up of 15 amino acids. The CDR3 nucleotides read TGTGCCAGCAGCCAAGATCCGCAGTCCAACTATGGCTACACCTTC. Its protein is CASSQDPQSNYGYTF.

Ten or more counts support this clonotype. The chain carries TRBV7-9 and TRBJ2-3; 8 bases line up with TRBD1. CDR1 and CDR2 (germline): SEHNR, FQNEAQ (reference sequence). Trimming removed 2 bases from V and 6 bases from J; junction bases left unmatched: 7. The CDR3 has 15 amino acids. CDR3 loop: CASSLRPGGADTQYF. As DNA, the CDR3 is TGTGCCAGCAGCTTACGGCCAGGGGGCGCGGATACGCAGTATTTT.

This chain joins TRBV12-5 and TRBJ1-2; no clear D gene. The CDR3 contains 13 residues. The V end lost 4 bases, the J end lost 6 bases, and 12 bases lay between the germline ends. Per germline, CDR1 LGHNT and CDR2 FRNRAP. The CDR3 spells CASGYGKIHGYTF. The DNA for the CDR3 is TGTGCTAGTGGTTACGGGAAGATACATGGCTACACCTTC.

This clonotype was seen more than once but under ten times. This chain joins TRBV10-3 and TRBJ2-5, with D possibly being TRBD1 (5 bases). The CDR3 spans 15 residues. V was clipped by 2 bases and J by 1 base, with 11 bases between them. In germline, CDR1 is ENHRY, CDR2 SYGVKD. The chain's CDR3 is CAISEKWTSQETQYF. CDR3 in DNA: TGTGCCATCAGTGAGAAATGGACAAGCCAAGAGACCCAGTACTTC.

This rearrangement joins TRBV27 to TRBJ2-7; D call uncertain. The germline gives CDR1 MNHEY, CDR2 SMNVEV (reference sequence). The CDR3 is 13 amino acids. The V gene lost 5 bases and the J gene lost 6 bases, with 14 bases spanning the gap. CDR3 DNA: TGTGCCAGCAGTCGGACGGACCTCGGCGAGCAGTACGTC. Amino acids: CASSRTDLGEQYV.

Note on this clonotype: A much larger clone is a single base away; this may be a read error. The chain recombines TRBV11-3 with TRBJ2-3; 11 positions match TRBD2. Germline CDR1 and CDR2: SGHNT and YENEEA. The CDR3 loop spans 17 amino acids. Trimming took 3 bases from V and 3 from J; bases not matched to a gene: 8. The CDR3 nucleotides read TGTGCCAGCAGCTTGTACCCTAGCGGGGGGACGACAGATACGCAGTATTTT. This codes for CASSLYPSGGTTDTQYF.

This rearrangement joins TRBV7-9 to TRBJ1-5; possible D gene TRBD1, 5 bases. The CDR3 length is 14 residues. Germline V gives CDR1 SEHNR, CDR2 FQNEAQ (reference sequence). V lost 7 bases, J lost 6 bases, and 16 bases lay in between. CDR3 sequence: CASTPGGVSQPQHF. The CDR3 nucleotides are TGTGCCAGCACCCCGGGGGGGGTAAGTCAGCCCCAGCATTTT.